This T cell receptor beta chain appears in the sequencing data of a study of blood T cell repertoires in COVID-19. About the research overall: From the United States, Italy and Spain came samples of acute and convalescent COVID-19.

Germline V gene data show CDR1 as SGHNT and CDR2 as YYREEE (reference sequence). This CDR3 contains 13 residues. Losses at the gene ends were 3 bases for V and 3 bases for J; bases not matched to a gene: 0. Using immunoSEQ multiplex PCR, the repertoire was profiled, and TCRdb retains in-frame clones only, with some absent. Among some 120,000 clones, around 81% were seen once, and the ten largest hold under 4.5%. This receptor was identified in a woman aged 45-65 years with acute or convalescent COVID-19. Sequences were obtained from peripheral blood. This chain connects TRBV5-4 to TRBJ2-7; 10 bases map to TRBD1. The CDR3 sequence is CASSWDRGYEQYF. In DNA form, the CDR3 reads TGTGCCAGCAGCTGGGACAGGGGCTACGAGCAGTACTTC.